These T cell receptor beta chains were read from a single sample in a study of OX40 agonist ivuxolimab in advanced cancers. Profiled with immunoSEQ multiplex PCR; TCRdb holds only in-frame clones, not every one. The table has around 40,000 clones, more than 70% seen once. The specimen comprised CD4+ or CD8+ T cells sorted from blood, sampled in a trial of the OX40 agonist ivuxolimab. Receptors originate from an adult with an advanced solid tumor such as melanoma, head and neck, liver or kidney cancer. Each CDR3 is given with its conserved first and last residue. The order of the fields is V gene, J gene, D gene, clone size, CDR3 DNA, CDR3 protein. A D gene is named only where the DNA matches it firmly. Only part of the rows carry a size: once, few, many, or a class if the clone is expanded.

V: TRBV2; J: TRBJ2-2; D: .; size: .; DNA: TGTGCCAGCAGTGAAATGGGAGCCGGGGAGCTGTTTTTT; CDR3: CASSEMGAGELFF
V: TRBV28; J: TRBJ1-5; D: .; size: .; DNA: TGTGTCTCAAGATCGGGGGCCCATGATTATAGCAATCAGCCCCAGCATTTT; CDR3: CVSRSGAHDYSNQPQHF
V: TRBV9; J: TRBJ2-1; D: TRBD2; size: .; DNA: TGTGCCAGCTCCCCCTCGCTAGCGGGAGGCCCTTCCTACAATGAGCAGTTCTTC; CDR3: CASSPSLAGGPSYNEQFF
V: TRBV7-3; J: TRBJ2-1; D: .; size: .; DNA: TGTGCCAGCAGCCCAGTGGACGGACCAAGCTCCTACAATGAGCAGTTCTTC; CDR3: CASSPVDGPSSYNEQFF
V: TRBV21-1; J: TRBJ2-7; D: .; size: .; DNA: TGTGCCAGCAGCAAAAGGGGGACAGGGGTCTACGAGCAGTACTTC; CDR3: CASSKRGTGVYEQYF
V: TRBV19; J: TRBJ1-2; D: TRBD1; size: .; DNA: TGTGCCAGTACCATGGGGCCAGGGGGGGTCTATGGCTACACCTTC; CDR3: CASTMGPGGVYGYTF
V: TRBV9; J: TRBJ2-1; D: .; size: .; DNA: TGTGCCAGCAGCGTTTCTCCCTTGGGCCAAGCCAATGAGCAGTTCTTC; CDR3: CASSVSPLGQANEQFF
V: TRBV11-3; J: TRBJ2-7; D: .; size: .; DNA: TGTGCCAGCAGCTTTGAGGACCAACCAACCTACGAGCAGTACTTC; CDR3: CASSFEDQPTYEQYF
V: TRBV5-1; J: TRBJ2-1; D: TRBD2; size: .; DNA: TGCGCCAGCAGCTTGGCCCATAGCGGGAGTAATGAGCAGTTCTTC; CDR3: CASSLAHSGSNEQFF
V: TRBV28; J: TRBJ2-5; D: TRBD2; size: .; DNA: TGTGCCAGCAGTTCCCCAGCGGGAGAGGGAGAGACCCAGTACTTC; CDR3: CASSSPAGEGETQYF
V: TRBV28; J: TRBJ1-2; D: .; size: .; DNA: TGTGCCAGCAGTTTAAATAGGGGGGGTGGCTACACCTTC; CDR3: CASSLNRGGGYTF
V: TRBV6-6; J: TRBJ2-7; D: TRBD2; size: .; DNA: TGTGCCAGCAGTGACAGCGGGAGCCCCTCCTACGAGCAGTACTTC; CDR3: CASSDSGSPSYEQYF
V: TRBV2; J: TRBJ1-2; D: .; size: .; DNA: TGTGCCAGCCGAGCTCAGGGGAAAGGCGATGGCTACACCTTC; CDR3: CASRAQGKGDGYTF
V: TRBV21-1; J: TRBJ2-7; D: .; size: few; DNA: TGTGCCAGCAGCAACGGGCCTACGGCAGGGGAGCAGTACTTC; CDR3: CASSNGPTAGEQYF
V: TRBV5-5; J: TRBJ1-5; D: .; size: once; DNA: TGTGCCAGCGCCCTCGGGGGAGTCTATAATCAGCCCCAGCATTTT; CDR3: CASALGGVYNQPQHF
V: TRBV6-1; J: TRBJ1-2; D: .; size: .; DNA: TGTGCCAGCAGTGAAGGGCCTGGAAATAACTATGGCTACACCTTC; CDR3: CASSEGPGNNYGYTF
V: TRBV27; J: TRBJ1-2; D: .; size: .; DNA: TGTGCCAGCAGAAGAAACCGGCTAGACGGTGGCTACACCTTC; CDR3: CASRRNRLDGGYTF
V: TRBV29-1; J: TRBJ2-1; D: .; size: .; DNA: TGCAGCGGGAGGGTGATTTACAATGAGCAGTTCTTC; CDR3: CSGRVIYNEQFF
V: TRBV5-1; J: TRBJ2-7; D: TRBD1; size: .; DNA: TGCGCCAGCAGCTTTGGGGACAGTACCTACGAGCAGTACTTC; CDR3: CASSFGDSTYEQYF
V: TRBV5-1; J: TRBJ2-7; D: TRBD1; size: .; DNA: TGCGCCAGCTGCCTGGGACAGGGACTTTACGAGCAGTACTTC; CDR3: CASCLGQGLYEQYF
V: TRBV5-1; J: TRBJ2-5; D: TRBD2; size: .; DNA: TGCGCCAGCAGCCCCGGGACTAGCGGGAGTACGATTGGGGAGACCCAGTACTTC; CDR3: CASSPGTSGSTIGETQYF
V: TRBV19; J: TRBJ2-7; D: TRBD2; size: once; DNA: TGTGCCAGTAGTACCCCAGGGGCTAGCGGGAGTGCAATGGACTTC; CDR3: CASSTPGASGSAMDF
V: TRBV2; J: TRBJ2-5; D: .; size: .; DNA: TGTGCCAGCAGTTTCAGGGGGGGAGAGACCCAGTACTTC; CDR3: CASSFRGGETQYF
V: TRBV2; J: TRBJ2-3; D: TRBD2; size: .; DNA: TGTGCCAGCAGTGAGGGGGCGGGAGGGGCAGATACGCAGTATTTT; CDR3: CASSEGAGGADTQYF
V: TRBV5-1; J: TRBJ2-7; D: TRBD1; size: .; DNA: TGCGCCAGCAGCTTGGGCCCAGGGGGCTTCTACGAGCAGTACTTC; CDR3: CASSLGPGGFYEQYF
V: TRBV5-1; J: TRBJ2-3; D: TRBD2; size: .; DNA: TGCGCCAGCAGCGGCACTAGCGGTTCGAGCACAGATACGCAGTATTTT; CDR3: CASSGTSGSSTDTQYF
V: TRBV28; J: TRBJ1-5; D: .; size: .; DNA: TGTGCCAGCAGACTGTGGGGTCAGCCCCAGCATTTT; CDR3: CASRLWGQPQHF
V: TRBV2; J: TRBJ1-5; D: TRBD1; size: few; DNA: TGTGCCAGCAGTGGACAGGGGCATAGCAATCAGCCCCAGCATTTT; CDR3: CASSGQGHSNQPQHF
V: TRBV5-6; J: TRBJ2-7; D: .; size: .; DNA: TGTGCCAGCAGCTTTAATCCGGATGGAGAGCAGTACTTC; CDR3: CASSFNPDGEQYF
V: TRBV30; J: TRBJ1-2; D: .; size: .; DNA: TGTGCCTGGAGCAAGGCAGCTAACTATGGCTACACCTTC; CDR3: CAWSKAANYGYTF
V: TRBV27; J: TRBJ1-2; D: .; size: .; DNA: TGTGCCAGCAGTCCCCGGGGCTATGGCTACACCTTC; CDR3: CASSPRGYGYTF
V: TRBV29-1; J: TRBJ2-6; D: .; size: .; DNA: TGCAGCGTTGCAGGGAGCTCTGGGGCCAACGTCCTGACTTTC; CDR3: CSVAGSSGANVLTF
V: TRBV9; J: TRBJ2-1; D: TRBD1; size: .; DNA: TGTGCCAGCAGCGTAGTCGCGTGGGGACAGGGGCCCTACAATGAGCAGTTCTTC; CDR3: CASSVVAWGQGPYNEQFF
V: TRBV5-4; J: TRBJ2-1; D: TRBD2; size: few; DNA: TGTGCCAGCAGCTTACCTAGCGGGACGGGAAATGAGCAGTTCTTC; CDR3: CASSLPSGTGNEQFF
V: TRBV6-1; J: TRBJ2-2; D: .; size: .; DNA: TGTGCCAGCAGTACCCTCCCCCGGGAGCTGTTTTTT; CDR3: CASSTLPRELFF
V: TRBV5-1; J: TRBJ2-7; D: TRBD1; size: .; DNA: TGCGCCAGCCAAGGACAGGGTGCAAACGAGCAGTACTTC; CDR3: CASQGQGANEQYF
V: TRBV15; J: TRBJ2-3; D: .; size: .; DNA: TGTGCCACCAGCAGAGATCCAACAGATACGCAGTATTTT; CDR3: CATSRDPTDTQYF
V: TRBV5-1; J: TRBJ2-7; D: TRBD2; size: .; DNA: TGCGCCAGCAGCTTGGGCGTAGCGGGAGAGGGGGAGCAGTACTTC; CDR3: CASSLGVAGEGEQYF
V: TRBV28; J: TRBJ2-1; D: .; size: .; DNA: TGTGCCAGCAGTTTATTAGCCCGGAACAATGAGCAGTTCTTC; CDR3: CASSLLARNNEQFF
V: TRBV19; J: TRBJ2-3; D: .; size: .; DNA: TGTGCCACCCTCGACTTGGGATTAACAGATACGCAGTATTTT; CDR3: CATLDLGLTDTQYF
V: TRBV5-1; J: TRBJ2-1; D: TRBD2; size: .; DNA: TGCGCCAGCAGCCCCAACGTCGCAAGCGGGAGGGGCAATGAGCAGTTCTTC; CDR3: CASSPNVASGRGNEQFF
V: TRBV6-1; J: TRBJ1-1; D: .; size: .; DNA: TGTGCCAGCAGCGTGGGAAGGACGGGGAACACTGAAGCTTTCTTT; CDR3: CASSVGRTGNTEAFF
V: TRBV7-6; J: TRBJ2-1; D: TRBD2; size: .; DNA: TGTGCCAGCAGCCTCCCAGGCGGTGCGGGAGGCTACAATGAGCAGTTCTTC; CDR3: CASSLPGGAGGYNEQFF
V: TRBV30; J: TRBJ1-3; D: .; size: .; DNA: TGTGCCTGGAGTGTCCGGGGGGCAGCTGGAAACACCATATATTTT; CDR3: CAWSVRGAAGNTIYF
V: TRBV19; J: TRBJ1-2; D: .; size: .; DNA: TGTGCCAGTAGTATAAACTGGAGATTCTATGGCTACACCTTC; CDR3: CASSINWRFYGYTF
V: TRBV5-4; J: TRBJ2-2; D: TRBD1; size: .; DNA: TGTGCCAGCACCCGACAGGGATCGGACACCGGGGAGCTGTTTTTT; CDR3: CASTRQGSDTGELFF
V: TRBV6-5; J: TRBJ1-2; D: .; size: .; DNA: TGTGCCAGCAGTCAGTCGTCCTATGGCTACACCTTC; CDR3: CASSQSSYGYTF
V: TRBV7-9; J: TRBJ1-2; D: .; size: .; DNA: TGTGCCAGCAGCCAACCCAATTACGATGGCTACACCTTC; CDR3: CASSQPNYDGYTF
V: TRBV28; J: TRBJ2-3; D: TRBD2; size: .; DNA: TGTGCCAGCAGTTGGCCTAGCGGGAGGGCCCTCCCAGATACGCAGTATTTT; CDR3: CASSWPSGRALPDTQYF
V: TRBV19; J: TRBJ1-2; D: TRBD1; size: .; DNA: TGTGCCAGTAGTCGGTGGCAGGGGGATGGCTACACCTTC; CDR3: CASSRWQGDGYTF